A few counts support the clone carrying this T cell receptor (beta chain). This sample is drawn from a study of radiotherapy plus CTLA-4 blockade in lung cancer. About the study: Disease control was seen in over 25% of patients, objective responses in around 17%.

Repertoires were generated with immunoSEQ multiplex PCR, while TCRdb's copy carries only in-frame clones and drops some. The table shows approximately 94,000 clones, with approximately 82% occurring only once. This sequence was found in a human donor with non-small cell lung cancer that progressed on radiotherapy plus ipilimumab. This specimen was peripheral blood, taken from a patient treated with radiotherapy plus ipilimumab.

The CDR3 DNA reads as TGTGCCAGCCCGGAAAACACCGGGGAGCTGTTTTTT. Translating it yields CASPENTGELFF. The V and J genes are TRBV6-1 and TRBJ2-2, with no clear D. Per the germline V gene, CDR1 is MNHNS and CDR2 is SASEGT. Between the trimmed V and J ends, which lost 8 bases and 2 bases, there was a span of 6 bases. This CDR3 is 12 amino acids long.